Following are 10 T cell receptor beta chains from one sample sequenced in a study of blood T cell repertoires in COVID-19. Data came from immunoSEQ multiplex PCR; TCRdb stores just in-frame clones and leaves some out. The sample contains 90,000 to 150,000 clones, approximately 81% of which appear only once. The sequencing sample was made of peripheral blood. These receptors originate from a woman aged 80 or older with acute or convalescent COVID-19.

This chain connects TRBV5-4 to TRBJ2-2; weak D call: TRBD1 (6 bases). The V gene lost 3 bases and the J gene lost 1 base, with 10 bases spanning the gap. This CDR3 comprises 15 residues. The V gene's germline CDR1 is SGHNT and CDR2 YYREEE (reference sequence). The CDR3 DNA is TGTGCCAGCAGCTATCGGACAGAGAACACCGGGGAGCTGTTTTTT. Its translation: CASSYRTENTGELFF. Full variable domain (remainder filled in from reference TRBV5-4 and TRBJ2-2): ETGVTQSPTHLIKTRGQQVTLRCSSQSGHNTVSWYQQALGQGPQFIFQYYREEENGRGNFPPRFSGLQFPNYSSELNVNALELDDSALYLCASSYRTENTGELFFGEGSRLTVL.

The chain uses TRBV6-2 or TRBV6-3 and TRBJ1-5; TRBD1 matches 7 bases. The CDR3 consists of 12 residues. Germline trimming cut 4 bases from V and 11 bases from J; bases unmatched to any gene: 5. Per germline, CDR1 MNHEY and CDR2 SVGEGT. The CDR3 protein is CASSSIRGAQHF. The CDR3 region has the DNA TGTGCCAGCAGTTCGATCAGGGGGGCCCAGCATTTT.

V is TRBV4-3 and J is TRBJ1-2; tentatively, D is TRBD1 (6 bases). Trimming cost V 4 bases and J 8 bases, with 17 bases left between them. The CDR3 consists of 14 residues. Per the germline V gene, CDR1 is LGHNA and CDR2 is YSLEER. CDR3 sequence: CASSPGGGLGGYTF. CDR3 DNA sequence: TGCGCCAGCAGCCCGGGCGGGGGGCTCGGGGGCTACACCTTC.

The J gene is TRBJ1-5, the V gene TRBV2; D gene unclear. V was trimmed by 0 bases and J by 7 bases, leaving 10 bases between them. There are 14 residues in the CDR3. Germline CDR1 SNHLY, CDR2 FYNNEI. The CDR3 DNA reads TGTGCCAGCAGTGAAGCGGTCGGGGAGCAGCCCCAGCATTTT. Encoded protein: CASSEAVGEQPQHF.

This sequence joins TRBV29-1 and TRBJ1-4; 9 positions match TRBD1. Trimming removed 5 bases from V and 8 bases from J; junction bases left unmatched: 6. CDR3 length: 13 amino acids. Germline CDR1 is SQVTM and CDR2 is ANQGSEA. In DNA form, the CDR3 reads TGCAGCGTTAACAGGGGGCGAGGGGAAAAACTGTTTTTT. This translates into CSVNRGRGEKLFF.

The chain has TRBV3-1 (or the pseudogene TRBV3-2) and TRBJ2-1, with D maybe TRBD2 (5 bases). V was cut by 0 bases and J by 0 bases, with 12 bases left in between. The CDR3 runs 17 residues. CDR1 and CDR2 from the germline V gene are LGHDT and YNNKEL (reference sequence). CDR3 nucleotides: TGTGCCAGCAGCCAAGATTCTAGCAGATACTCCTACAATGAGCAGTTCTTC. Encoded protein: CASSQDSSRYSYNEQFF.

V gene TRBV7-2 combines with J gene TRBJ2-7, with D possibly TRBD2 on 5 matching bases. CDR1 is SGHTA, CDR2 FQGNSA, per germline. V lost 1 base and J lost 2, with 9 bases in between. This CDR3 region has 14 residues. The CDR3 sequence is CASSLVPEAYEQYF. CDR3 nucleotide sequence: TGTGCCAGCAGCTTAGTCCCGGAGGCCTACGAGCAGTACTTC.

The rearrangement joins TRBV7-2 to TRBJ2-7, with TRBD2 identical over 13 bases. The CDR3 length is 16 residues. V was pared by 3 bases and J by 2 bases, with 4 bases of the junction left unmatched. In germline, CDR1 is SGHTA, CDR2 FQGNSA. In DNA, the CDR3 is TGTGCCAGCAGCTTCGAGGGGACTAGCGGGGCCTACGAGCAGTACTTC. As protein: CASSFEGTSGAYEQYF.

The chain joins TRBV4-2 to TRBJ2-1; 7 nucleotides agree with TRBD2. Germline V gene sequence: CDR1 LGHNA, CDR2 YNFKEQ. The CDR3 runs to 16 residues. The V segment lost 3 bases and the J segment 1 base; nucleotides outside the gene matches: 6. The CDR3 spells CASSQVAGGSYNEQFF. CDR3 nucleotide sequence: TGTGCCAGCAGCCAGGTAGCGGGCGGTTCCTACAATGAGCAGTTCTTC.

This rearrangement joins TRBV12-3 or TRBV12-4 to TRBJ2-1; 7 bases line up with TRBD1. The CDR3 runs 13 residues. J gave up 6 bases and V 4 bases, and 3 bases lay outside the gene matches. In nucleotides, the CDR3 is TGTGCCAGCAGTTCGACAGGGATCAATGAGCAGTTCTTC. This translates into CASSSTGINEQFF.